This T cell receptor beta chain came from a study of T cells after yellow fever vaccination. Overall study results and limits: When the response was secondary, it was weaker but reached its peak faster, day 5 versus 15.

Trimming stripped 2 bases from V and 8 bases from J, with 24 bases between. This CDR3 comprises 17 residues. The V gene's germline CDR1 is LNHDA and CDR2 SQIVND (reference sequence). This clonotype has only a few counts. Its matching antigen is unknown. The 5'RACE template-switching step produced TCR cDNA and added a universal primer site and UMIs. TCRdb re-derived calls from the 5' RACE reads in MiXCR, one entry per CDR3 protein. The table records 500,000 to 650,000 distinct CDR3 sequences, roughly an eighth of them present only once. Sequenced material: PBMCs, taken on the day of the yellow fever booster vaccination. The rearrangement joins TRBV19 to TRBJ1-1; TRBD1 might be the D (5 bases). This receptor was taken from a man aged 25 to 40 who received the YFV17D yellow fever vaccine. This chain's CDR3 is CASSIRGSYSQGSEAFF. Written as DNA, the CDR3 is TGTGCCAGTAGTATACGGGGGAGTTACTCCCAGGGATCAGAAGCTTTCTTT.